This entry is about one TCR beta chain. Its antigen is not identified. The CDR3 loop spans 13 amino acids. V lost 4 bases and J lost 9, with 13 bases in between. The sample belongs to a study of T cells after yellow fever vaccination. Study-wide points: Once the booster was given, most primary-vaccination clones reappeared, at approximately 97% for CD4 and 88% for CD8. The secondary response was weaker but peaked faster, day 5 versus 15.

A 5'RACE template-switching step, the method used to make TCR cDNA, added a universal primer site and UMIs. TCRdb used MiXCR to reprocess the 5' RACE reads, holding one entry per CDR3 protein. Of a few hundred thousand distinct CDR3 sequences in the sample, over 6.5% were seen once. The specimen was CD4+ T cells sorted from PBMCs, collected on the day of the yellow fever booster vaccination. This clonotype was obtained from a young man who received the YFV17D yellow fever vaccine. The gene calls are TRBV23-1 and TRBJ2-1; no definite D call. TRBV23-1 is given ORF status, its function remaining uncertain. CDR3 sequence: CASSLRLRGEQFF. Here the CDR3 DNA reads TGCGCCAGCAGTCTCCGTTTGCGCGGTGAGCAGTTCTTC.